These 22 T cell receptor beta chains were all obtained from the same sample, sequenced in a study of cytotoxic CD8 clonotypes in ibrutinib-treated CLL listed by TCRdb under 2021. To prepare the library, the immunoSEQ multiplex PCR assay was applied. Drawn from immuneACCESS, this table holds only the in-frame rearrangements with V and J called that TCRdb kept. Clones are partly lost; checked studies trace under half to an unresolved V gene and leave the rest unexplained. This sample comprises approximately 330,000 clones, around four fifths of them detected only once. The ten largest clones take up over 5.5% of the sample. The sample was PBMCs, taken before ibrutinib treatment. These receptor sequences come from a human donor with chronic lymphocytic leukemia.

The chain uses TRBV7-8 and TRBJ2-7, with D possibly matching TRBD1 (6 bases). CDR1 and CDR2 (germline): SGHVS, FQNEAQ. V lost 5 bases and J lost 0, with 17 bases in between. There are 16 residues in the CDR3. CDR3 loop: CASSRNAGTLSYEQYF. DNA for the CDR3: TGTGCCAGCAGCCGCAACGCCGGGACACTCTCCTACGAGCAGTACTTC.

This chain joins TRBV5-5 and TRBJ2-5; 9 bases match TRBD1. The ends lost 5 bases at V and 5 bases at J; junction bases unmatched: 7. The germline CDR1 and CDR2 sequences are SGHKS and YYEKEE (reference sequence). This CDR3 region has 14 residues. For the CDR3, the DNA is TGTGCCAGCAGTATCGGGACAGGGCAGGAGACCCAGTACTTC. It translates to CASSIGTGQETQYF.

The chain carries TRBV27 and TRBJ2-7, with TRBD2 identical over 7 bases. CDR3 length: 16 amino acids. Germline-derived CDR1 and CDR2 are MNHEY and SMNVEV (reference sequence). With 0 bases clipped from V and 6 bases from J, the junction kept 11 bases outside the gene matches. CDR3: CASSLSRATSFFEQYF. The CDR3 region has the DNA TGTGCCAGCAGTTTATCGAGGGCGACTAGCTTCTTCGAGCAGTACTTC.

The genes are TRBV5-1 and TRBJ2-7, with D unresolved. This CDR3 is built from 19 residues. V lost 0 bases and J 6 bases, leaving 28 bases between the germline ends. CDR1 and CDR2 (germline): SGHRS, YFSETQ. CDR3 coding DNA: TGCGCCAGCAGCTTGGCCCGGTTAGCAGGCTCGGTCCCCGGTTTCGAGCAGTACTTC. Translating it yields CASSLARLAGSVPGFEQYF.

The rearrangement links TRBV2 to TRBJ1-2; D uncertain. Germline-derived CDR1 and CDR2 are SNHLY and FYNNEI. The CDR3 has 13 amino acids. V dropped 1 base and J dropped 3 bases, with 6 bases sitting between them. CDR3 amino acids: CASSEGSHYGYTF. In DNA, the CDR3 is TGTGCCAGCAGTGAAGGCAGTCACTATGGCTACACCTTC.

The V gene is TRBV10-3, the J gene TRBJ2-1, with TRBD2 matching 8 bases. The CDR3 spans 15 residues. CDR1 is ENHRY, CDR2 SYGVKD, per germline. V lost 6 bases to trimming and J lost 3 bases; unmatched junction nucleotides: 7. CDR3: CAIRAPGTSYNEQFF. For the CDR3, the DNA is TGTGCCATCAGGGCTCCCGGGACTAGCTACAATGAGCAGTTCTTC.

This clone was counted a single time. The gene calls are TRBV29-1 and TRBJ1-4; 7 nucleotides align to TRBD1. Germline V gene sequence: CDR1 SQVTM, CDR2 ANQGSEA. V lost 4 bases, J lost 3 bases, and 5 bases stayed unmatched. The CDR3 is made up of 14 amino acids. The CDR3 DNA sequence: TGCAGCGTTGGGCCGACAGGGTCTAATGAAAAACTGTTTTTT. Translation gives CSVGPTGSNEKLFF.

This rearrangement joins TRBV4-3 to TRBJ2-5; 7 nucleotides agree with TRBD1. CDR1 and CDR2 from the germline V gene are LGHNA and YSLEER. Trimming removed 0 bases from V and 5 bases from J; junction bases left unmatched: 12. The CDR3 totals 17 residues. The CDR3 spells CASSQDRGRGFGETQYF. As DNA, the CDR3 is TGCGCCAGCAGCCAAGATAGAGGCAGGGGGTTTGGGGAGACCCAGTACTTC.

The CDR3 DNA reads as TGTGCCAGCAGCTTATCCACTAATGAAAAACTGTTTTTT. This codes for CASSLSTNEKLFF. This chain links TRBV7-2 with TRBJ1-4, with D unclear. V was trimmed by 2 bases and J by 2 bases, leaving 3 bases between them. This CDR3 spans 13 amino acids. The germline V gene encodes CDR1 SGHTA and CDR2 FQGNSA.

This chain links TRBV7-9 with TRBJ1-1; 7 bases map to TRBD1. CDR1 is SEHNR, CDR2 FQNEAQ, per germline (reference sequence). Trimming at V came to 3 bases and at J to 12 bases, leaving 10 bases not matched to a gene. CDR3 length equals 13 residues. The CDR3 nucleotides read TGTGCCAGCAGCTTTCTGACAGGGCCCGTAACTTTCTTT. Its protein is CASSFLTGPVTFF.

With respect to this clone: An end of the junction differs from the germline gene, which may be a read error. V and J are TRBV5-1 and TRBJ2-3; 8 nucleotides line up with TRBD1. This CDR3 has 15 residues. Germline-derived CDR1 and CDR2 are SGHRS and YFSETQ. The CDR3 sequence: CASSLGQGPTNTQYF. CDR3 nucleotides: TGCGCCAGCAGCCTTGGACAGGGCCCCACAAATACGCAGTATTTT. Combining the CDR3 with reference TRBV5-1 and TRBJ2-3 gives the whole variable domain KAGVTQTPRYLIKTRGQQVTLSCSPISGHRSVSWYQQTPGQGLQFLFEYFSETQRNKGNFPGRFSGRQFSNSRSEMNVSTLELGDSALYLCASSLGQGPTNTQYFGPGTRLTVL.

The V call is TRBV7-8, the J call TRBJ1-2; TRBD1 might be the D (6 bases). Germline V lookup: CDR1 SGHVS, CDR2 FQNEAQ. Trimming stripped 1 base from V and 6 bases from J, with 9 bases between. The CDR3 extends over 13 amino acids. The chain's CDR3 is CASSLGGGDGYTF. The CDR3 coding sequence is TGTGCCAGCAGCTTAGGAGGGGGAGATGGCTACACCTTC.

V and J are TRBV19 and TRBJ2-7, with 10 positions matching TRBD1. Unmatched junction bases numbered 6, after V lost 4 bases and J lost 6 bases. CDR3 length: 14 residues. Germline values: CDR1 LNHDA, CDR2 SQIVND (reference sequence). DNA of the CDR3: TGTGCCAGTAGTAGACGGGACAGGGGAGGCGAGCAGTACTTC. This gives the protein CASSRRDRGGEQYF.

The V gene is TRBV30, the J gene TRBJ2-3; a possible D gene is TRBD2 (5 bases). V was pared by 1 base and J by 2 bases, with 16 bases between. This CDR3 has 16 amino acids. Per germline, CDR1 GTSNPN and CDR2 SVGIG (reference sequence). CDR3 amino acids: CAWSGRSKRHTDTQYF. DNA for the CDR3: TGTGCCTGGAGTGGGCGATCCAAGCGGCACACAGATACGCAGTATTTT.

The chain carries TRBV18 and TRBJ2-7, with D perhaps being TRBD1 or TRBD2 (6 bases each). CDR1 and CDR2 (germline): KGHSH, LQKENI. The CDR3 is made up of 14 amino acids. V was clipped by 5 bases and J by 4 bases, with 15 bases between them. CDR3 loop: CASSGGTGVYEQYF. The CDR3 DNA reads TGTGCCAGCTCAGGGGGCACGGGAGTGTACGAGCAGTACTTC. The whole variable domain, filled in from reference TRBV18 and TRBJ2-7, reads NAGVMQNPRHLVRRRGQEARLRCSPMKGHSHVYWYRQLPEEGLKFMVYLQKENIIDESGMPKERFSAEFPKEGPSILRIQQVVRGDSAAYFCASSGGTGVYEQYFGPGTRLTVT.

DNA of the CDR3: TGCGCCAGCAGCCAAGGCAGGGAGGGTGCTAATGAAAAACTGTTTTTT. Protein: CASSQGREGANEKLFF. V gene TRBV4-1 combines with J gene TRBJ1-4; TRBD1 is a possible D gene (5 bases). Trimming removed 1 base from V and 3 bases from J, with 12 bases in between. CDR3 length equals 16 residues. CDR1 and CDR2 (germline): MGHRA, YSYEKL.

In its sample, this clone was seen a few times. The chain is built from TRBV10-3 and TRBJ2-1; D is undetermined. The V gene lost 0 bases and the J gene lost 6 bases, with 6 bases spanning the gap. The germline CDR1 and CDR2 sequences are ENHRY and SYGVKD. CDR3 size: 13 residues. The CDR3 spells CAISESIANEQFF. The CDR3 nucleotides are TGTGCCATCAGTGAGTCAATCGCCAATGAGCAGTTCTTC.

Here the CDR3 DNA reads TGTGCCAGTAGTATTTTAAGGGATAATGAGCAGTTCTTC. Translating it yields CASSILRDNEQFF. The J gene is TRBJ2-1, the V gene TRBV19; no clear D gene. The V end lost 3 bases, the J end lost 7 bases, and 10 bases lay between the germline ends. The CDR3 runs to 13 residues. Germline loops: CDR1 LNHDA, CDR2 SQIVND (reference sequence). The full variable domain, completed using reference TRBV19 and TRBJ2-1, is DGGITQSPKYLFRKEGQNVTLSCEQNLNHDAMYWYRQDPGQGLRLIYYSQIVNDFQKGDIAEGYSVSREKKESFPLTVTSAQKNPTAFYLCASSILRDNEQFFGPGTRLTVL.

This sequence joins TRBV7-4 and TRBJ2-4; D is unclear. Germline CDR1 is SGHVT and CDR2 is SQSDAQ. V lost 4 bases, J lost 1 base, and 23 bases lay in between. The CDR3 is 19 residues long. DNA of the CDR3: TGTGCCAGCAGCTCGGATCCGGGCCTCCCGGCGAGGGCCAAAAACATTCAGTACTTC. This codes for CASSSDPGLPARAKNIQYF.

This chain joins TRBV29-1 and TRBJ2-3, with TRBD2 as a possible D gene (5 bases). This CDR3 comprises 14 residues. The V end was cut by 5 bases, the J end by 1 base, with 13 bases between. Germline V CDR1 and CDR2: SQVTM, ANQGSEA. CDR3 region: CSVNGLVGTDTQYF. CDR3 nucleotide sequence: TGCAGCGTTAATGGACTGGTAGGCACAGATACGCAGTATTTT.

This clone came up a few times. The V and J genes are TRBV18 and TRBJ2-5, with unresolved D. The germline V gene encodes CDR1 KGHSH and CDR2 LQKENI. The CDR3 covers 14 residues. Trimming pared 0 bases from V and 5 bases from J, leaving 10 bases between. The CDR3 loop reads CASSPPMGRETQYF. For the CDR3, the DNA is TGTGCCAGCTCACCACCGATGGGCCGGGAGACCCAGTACTTC.

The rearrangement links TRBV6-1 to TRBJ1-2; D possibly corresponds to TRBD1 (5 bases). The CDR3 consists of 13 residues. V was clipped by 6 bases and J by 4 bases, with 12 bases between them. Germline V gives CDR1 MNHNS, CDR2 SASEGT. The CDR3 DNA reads TGTGCCAGCAGGGAAAGACAGACCTATGGCTACACCTTC. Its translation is CASRERQTYGYTF.